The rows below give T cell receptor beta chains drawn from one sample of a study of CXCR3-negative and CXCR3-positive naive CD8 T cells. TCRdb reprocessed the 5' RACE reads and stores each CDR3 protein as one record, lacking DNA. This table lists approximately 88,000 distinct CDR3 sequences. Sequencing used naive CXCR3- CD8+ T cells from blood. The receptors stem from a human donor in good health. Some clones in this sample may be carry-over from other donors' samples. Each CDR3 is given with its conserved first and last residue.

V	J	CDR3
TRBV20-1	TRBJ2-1	CSARPRWAVYNEQFF
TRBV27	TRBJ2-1	CASASVLAANEQFF
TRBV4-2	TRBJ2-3	CATSQDRGPDTQYF
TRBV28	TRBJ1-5	CASSLKFANQPQHF
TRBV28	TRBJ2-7	CASSPGLQQYF
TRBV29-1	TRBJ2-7	CSVGTGETYEQYF
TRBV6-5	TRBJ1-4	CASSSQGRDEKLFF
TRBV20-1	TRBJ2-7	CSAKGGHSYEQYF
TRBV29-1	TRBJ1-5	CSVRDPASRAQHF
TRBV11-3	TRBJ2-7	CASRKVQGTYEQYF
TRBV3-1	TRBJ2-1	CASSRRASSYNEQFF
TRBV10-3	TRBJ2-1	CAISVVDPIPYNEQFF
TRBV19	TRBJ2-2	CASSSAWRGSGELFF
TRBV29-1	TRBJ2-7	CSVEKASGTGAYEQYF
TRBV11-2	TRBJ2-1	CASSLDRLYNEQFF
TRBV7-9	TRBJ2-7	CASSHGTETASYEQYF
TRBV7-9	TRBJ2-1	CASSLFTGGPNEQFF
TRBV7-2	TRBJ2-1	CASSLDGSYNEQFF
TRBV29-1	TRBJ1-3	CSVGTDSGNTIYF
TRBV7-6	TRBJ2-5	CASSGTGGLETQYF
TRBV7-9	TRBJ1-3	CASSFQTGPSGNTIYF
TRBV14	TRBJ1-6	CASSYGSSPLHF
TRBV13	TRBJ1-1	CASSFWTAPEAFF
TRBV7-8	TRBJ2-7	CASTSVMTSEQYF
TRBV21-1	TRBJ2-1	CASSREGTASSYNEQFF
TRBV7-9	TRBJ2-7	CASTHRAGEQYF
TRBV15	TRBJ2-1	CATSNLANEQFF
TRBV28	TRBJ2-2	CASSFPGQGTTGELFF
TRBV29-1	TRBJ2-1	CSVSILAQDRVWDEQFF
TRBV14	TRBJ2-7	CASSQAPGLISYEQYF
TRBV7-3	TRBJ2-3	CASSSGHPYTGSDTQYF
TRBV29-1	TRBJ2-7	CSVEDHLYEQYF
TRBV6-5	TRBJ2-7	CASSYSGQVEQYF
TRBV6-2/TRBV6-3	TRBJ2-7	CASRPDRGAAYEQYF
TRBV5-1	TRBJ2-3	CASSLVKWTGGSTDTQYF
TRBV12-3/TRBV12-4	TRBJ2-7	CASSVAGGLGEQYF
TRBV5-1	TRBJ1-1	CASSLSGGTEAFF
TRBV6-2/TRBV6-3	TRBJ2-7	CASSYSGRSYEQYF
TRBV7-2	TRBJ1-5	CASSPPMGGNQPQHF
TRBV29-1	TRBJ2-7	CSVASVNSYEQYF
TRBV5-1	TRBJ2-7	CASSLVAPGYEQYF
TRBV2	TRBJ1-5	CASSDRDYSNQPQHF
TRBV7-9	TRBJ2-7	CATRLSDTYEQYF
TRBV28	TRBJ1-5	CASSTRTGSLFGQPQHF
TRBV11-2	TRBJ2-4	CASSSDRNPGNIQYF
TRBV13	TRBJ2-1	CASSFPWGNEQFF
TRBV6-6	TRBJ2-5	CASIWAESQETQYF
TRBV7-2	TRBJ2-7	CASSPGASGSGVIEQYF
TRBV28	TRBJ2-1	CASSPTGLSYNEQFF
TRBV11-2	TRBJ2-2	CASSPIAWTGGARDTGELFF
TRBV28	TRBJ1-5	CASSFSGQPQHF
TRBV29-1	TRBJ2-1	CSATGGARRNEQFF
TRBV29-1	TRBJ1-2	CSVELGGQGNYGYTF
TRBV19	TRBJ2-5	CASSPSILAGTQETQYF
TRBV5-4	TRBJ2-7	CASTPGEGSGAYEQYF
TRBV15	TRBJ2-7	CATNTAQGPYEQYF
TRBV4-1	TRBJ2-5	CASSQDSGFETQYF
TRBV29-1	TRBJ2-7	CSVVGLEINSYEQYF
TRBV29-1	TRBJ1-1	CSVKGYTNVDSTEREAFF
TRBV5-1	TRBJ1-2	CASSPGTGSRYTF